The source of this T cell receptor (beta chain) is a study of CD8+CD57+ T cells in acquired aplastic anemia. Background on the study: Mean yield of DNA from sorted CD4+ and CD8+ cells was approximately 3 ug.

This clonotype was recorded many times. Template material for TCR beta VDJ and CDR3 profiling consisted of genomic DNA. TCRdb fed the reads into MiXCR, producing one record per CDR3 protein. This sample has around 190,000 distinct CDR3 sequences, with roughly half found just once. Germline V gives CDR1 MNHNS, CDR2 SASEGT. V was shortened by 6 bases and J by 5 bases, with 17 bases between the two germline ends. This CDR3 spans 15 amino acids. This TCR derives from a human donor in good health, serving as a control. The chain combines TRBV6-1 with TRBJ1-5; no clear D gene. Source material: sorted CD4+, CD8+, or CD8+CD57+ T cells (not recorded which) from PBMCs. The CDR3 spells CASRTSTAGYQPQHF. The CDR3 DNA reads as TGTGCCAGCAGAACTTCGACGGCGGGATATCAGCCCCAGCATTTT.